The sequence of this TCR beta chain was determined in a study of cytomegalovirus exposure and HLA in healthy donors. Study-wide results and caveats: Listed as cytomegalovirus-associated were 150 or so TCR beta chains.

Details on this clone: The antigen is unknown.

Vbeta (60) and Jbeta (13) primers were used in the PCR. Clones were read by immunoSEQ multiplex PCR, and TCRdb kept only the in-frame ones, dropping some. The table lists some 150,000 clones, over 80% of them singletons, with less than 2% in the top ten. CDR3 length equals 16 residues. In germline, CDR1 is SGHRS, CDR2 YFSETQ. Trimming cost V 3 bases and J 1 base; bases outside gene matches: 3. Samples came from healthy bone marrow donors. Source material: PBMCs. The genes are TRBV5-1 and TRBJ2-3, with 12 bases fitting TRBD1. This receptor was obtained from a man between 40 and 49 years old in good health and CMV-seronegative. The CDR3 loop is CASSWGQGAGTDTQYF. CDR3 sequence (DNA): TGCGCCAGCAGCTGGGGACAGGGGGCCGGCACAGATACGCAGTATTTT.